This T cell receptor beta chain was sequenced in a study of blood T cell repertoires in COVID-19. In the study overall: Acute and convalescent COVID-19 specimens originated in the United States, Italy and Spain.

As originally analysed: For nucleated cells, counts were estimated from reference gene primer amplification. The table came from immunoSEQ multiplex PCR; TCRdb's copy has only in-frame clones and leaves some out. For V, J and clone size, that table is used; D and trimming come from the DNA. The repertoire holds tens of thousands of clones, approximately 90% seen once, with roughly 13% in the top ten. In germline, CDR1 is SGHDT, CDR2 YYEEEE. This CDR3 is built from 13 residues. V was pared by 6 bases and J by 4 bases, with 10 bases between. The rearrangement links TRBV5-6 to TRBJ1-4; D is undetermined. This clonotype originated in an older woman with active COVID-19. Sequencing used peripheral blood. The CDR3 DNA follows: TGTGCCAGCAATAACAGAAATAATGAAAAACTGTTTTTT. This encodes CASNNRNNEKLFF.